This TCR beta chain stems from a study of blood T cell repertoires in COVID-19. At the level of the study: Both acute and convalescent COVID-19 samples were obtained from the United States, Italy and Spain. T cells, B-cell-depleted T cells, or PBMCs provided the cDNA or gDNA that served as material.

Each participant's cohort was designated according to participant-reported clinical history. The protocol was immunoSEQ multiplex PCR, while the TCRdb copy is restricted to in-frame clones and leaves out a portion. This repertoire shows roughly 360,000 clones, over 75% found once; its top ten account for about 0.89%. The CDR3 is made up of 13 amino acids. The V gene lost 2 bases and the J gene lost 5 bases, with 9 bases spanning the gap. Per the germline V gene, CDR1 is KGHSH and CDR2 is LQKENI. The clonotype was recovered from a woman aged 30 to 39 with acute COVID-19. Specimen: PBMCs or T cells enriched from blood (not recorded which). This chain joins TRBV18 and TRBJ1-1; D is ambiguous. CDR3 coding DNA: TGTGCCAGCTCACCAATCCAGTTAACTGAAGCTTTCTTT. The encoded protein is CASSPIQLTEAFF.